This entry lists 20 T cell receptor beta chains sequenced from one sample in a study of CD8 T cells in Susac syndrome. cDNA came from about 0.51 to 1 ug RNA primed by random hexamers. TCRdb itself ran the immunoSEQ multiplex PCR reads through MiXCR, one entry per CDR3 protein. The repertoire holds tens of thousands of distinct CDR3 sequences, with 93% as singletons. Sequencing was carried out using CD4+ T cells from PBMCs. The receptors were gathered from a human donor with Susac syndrome.

V gene TRBV5-1 combines with J gene TRBJ2-5; 12 positions agree with TRBD1. The CDR3 is made up of 14 amino acids. Germline lookup yields CDR1 SGHRS and CDR2 YFSETQ. The V gene end was trimmed by 4 bases and the J gene end by 7 bases; junction bases not matched to a gene: 5. Written as DNA, the CDR3 is TGCGCCAGCAGCCCGGGACAGGGGGCGACGACCCAGTACTTC. It encodes CASSPGQGATTQYF.

J is TRBJ2-1 and V is TRBV15; D remains ambiguous. The CDR3 length is 13 residues. Trimming took off 0 bases at V and 12 bases at J, with 12 bases between the two ends. Germline CDR1 LNHNV, CDR2 YYDKDF (reference sequence). For the CDR3, the DNA is TGTGCCACCAGCAGAGATCGGCTAAAGGGGCAGTTCTTC. Its protein is CATSRDRLKGQFF. The full variable domain, rest sourced from reference TRBV15 and TRBJ2-1, is DAMVIQNPRYQVTQFGKPVTLSCSQTLNHNVMYWYQQKSSQAPKLLFHYYDKDFNNEADTPDNFQSRRPNTSFCFLDIRSPGLGDTAMYLCATSRDRLKGQFFGPGTRLTVL.

The chain combines TRBV12-3 or TRBV12-4 with TRBJ2-7, with a tentative D call TRBD2 (6 bases). The length of the CDR3 is 15 residues. Trimming took off 2 bases at V and 0 bases at J, with 11 bases between the two ends. The CDR3 is CASSLWEESSYEQYF. The CDR3 coding sequence is TGTGCCAGCAGTTTATGGGAGGAATCCTCCTACGAGCAGTACTTC.

The chain has TRBV18 and TRBJ1-4, with unresolved D. Germline CDR1 reads KGHSH; CDR2 reads LQKENI. The CDR3 spans 14 residues. Trimming took off 3 bases at V and 6 bases at J, with 11 bases between the two ends. CDR3 sequence (DNA): TGTGCCAGCTCACCCCCCTGGGGAGATGAAAAACTGTTTTTT. It is translated as CASSPPWGDEKLFF.

V is TRBV28 and J is TRBJ1-2; 9 nucleotides align to TRBD1. J gave up 2 bases and V 2 bases, and 6 bases lay outside the gene matches. Germline assignment: CDR1 MDHEN and CDR2 SYDVKM. The CDR3 totals 16 residues. The CDR3 sequence: CASSLIPGTGNYGYTF. CDR3 DNA: TGTGCCAGCAGTTTAATCCCCGGGACAGGGAACTATGGCTACACCTTC.

CDR3 amino acids: CASSLTPGPPGNEQFF. The CDR3 bases are TGTGCCAGCAGCTTAACCCCGGGACCCCCAGGGAATGAGCAGTTCTTC. V gene TRBV7-2 combines with J gene TRBJ2-1; D might be TRBD1 or TRBD2, each matching 5 bases. Trimming removed 2 bases from V and 7 bases from J, with 18 bases in between. Germline loops: CDR1 SGHTA, CDR2 FQGNSA. The length of the CDR3 is 16 residues.

The DNA of the CDR3 is TGTGCCAGCTCACCGTTGGGCGGCGGTAGCACAGATACGCAGTATTTT. Translating gives CASSPLGGGSTDTQYF. The chain combines TRBV18 with TRBJ2-3, with unresolved D. Trimming removed 3 bases at V and 0 bases at J, with 13 bases between. CDR1 KGHSH and CDR2 LQKENI come from the germline V gene. The CDR3 runs 16 residues.

The chain has TRBV20-1 and TRBJ2-7, with D hard to call. Germline V CDR1 and CDR2: DFQATT, SNEGSKA (reference sequence). Trimming removed 5 bases at V and 2 bases at J, with 13 bases between. CDR3 length: 13 amino acids. CDR3 sequence (DNA): TGCAGTGCTCCGAATGACGTTACCTACGAGCAGTACTTC. Its protein is CSAPNDVTYEQYF.

Comments on this clonotype: The junction shows a germline mismatch at one end, possibly a read error. The genes are TRBV7-2 and TRBJ2-2, with D possibly matching TRBD2 (5 bases). Germline V gene sequence: CDR1 SGHTA, CDR2 FQGNSA. The CDR3 is 13 residues long. The CDR3 region is CASSLVSPGELLF. CDR3 DNA: TGTGCCAGCAGCTTAGTCAGTCCTGGGGAGCTGCTTTTT.

This clonotype is a singleton in its sample. V gene TRBV3-1 combines with J gene TRBJ2-2, with unresolved D. V was pared by 1 base and J by 0 bases, with 6 bases between. The germline V gene encodes CDR1 LGHDT and CDR2 YNNKEL (reference sequence). This CDR3 contains 15 residues. CDR3 amino acids: CASSQGRANTGELFF. CDR3 nucleotides: TGTGCCAGCAGCCAAGGCCGAGCGAACACCGGGGAGCTGTTTTTT.

This clonotype was seen a single time. The chain joins TRBV6-5 to TRBJ1-2, with 12 bases identical to TRBD1. Trimming cost V 6 bases and J 2 bases; bases outside gene matches: 4. CDR1 and CDR2 from the germline V gene are MNHEY and SVGAGI. CDR3 size: 15 residues. The CDR3 DNA sequence: TGTGCCAGCAGCCCTGGGACAGGGGGCAACTATGGCTACACCTTC. Its protein is CASSPGTGGNYGYTF.

The chain couples TRBV5-1 to TRBJ2-6, with a tentative D call TRBD2 (5 bases). CDR3 size: 15 residues. V lost 8 bases, J lost 0 bases, and 12 bases lay in between. Germline loops: CDR1 SGHRS, CDR2 YFSETQ. CDR3 amino acids: CASWTDSSGANVLTF. CDR3 bases: TGCGCCAGTTGGACTGATAGCTCTGGGGCCAACGTCCTGACTTTC.

This clonotype was recorded only once. The V and J genes are TRBV7-9 and TRBJ1-2; 10 bases match TRBD1. Germline loops: CDR1 SEHNR, CDR2 FQNEAQ (reference sequence). The length of the CDR3 is 16 residues. With 6 bases clipped from V and 4 bases from J, the junction kept 11 bases outside the gene matches. CDR3 region: CASSQTGGALTYGYTF. CDR3 coding DNA: TGTGCCAGCAGTCAGACAGGGGGCGCGTTGACCTATGGCTACACCTTC.

The chain is built from TRBV6-2 or TRBV6-3 and TRBJ1-2; D is possibly TRBD1 (5 bases). The ends were cut back, 2 bases at V and 6 bases at J, with 19 bases in the middle. Germline CDR1 and CDR2: MNHEY and SVGEGT. CDR3 length equals 16 residues. The CDR3 coding sequence is TGTGCCAGCAGTTACCCGACAGTCTCGGTCATCGATGGCTACACCTTC. As protein: CASSYPTVSVIDGYTF.

The J gene is TRBJ2-7, the V gene TRBV6-2 or TRBV6-3, with D perhaps matching TRBD1 or TRBD2 (5 bases each). The CDR3 sequence is 14 residues long. The germline V gene has CDR1 MNHEY and CDR2 SVGEGT. V was shortened by 8 bases and J by 2 bases, with 16 bases between the two germline ends. CDR3 sequence reads: CASALGQGPYEQYF. For the CDR3, the DNA is TGTGCCAGCGCCCTAGGGCAGGGACCCTACGAGCAGTACTTC.

This sequence joins TRBV7-2 and TRBJ1-1; the D gene is possibly TRBD1 (5 bases). V gave up 4 bases and J gave up 7 bases, with 19 bases separating them. The CDR3 has 15 amino acids. The germline V gene has CDR1 SGHTA and CDR2 FQGNSA. The CDR3 nucleotides are TGTGCCAGCAGCTCACAGGCTATGGCCCGCCTTGAAGCTTTCTTT. This gives the protein CASSSQAMARLEAFF.

This sequence joins TRBV4-1 and TRBJ1-4; D gene uncertain. V was trimmed by 0 bases and J by 2 bases, leaving 19 bases between them. Per the germline V gene, CDR1 is MGHRA and CDR2 is YSYEKL. CDR3 length equals 19 residues. CDR3: CASSQDRVGSGATNEKLFF. The CDR3 coding sequence is TGCGCCAGCAGCCAAGATCGAGTGGGAAGTGGTGCGACTAATGAAAAACTGTTTTTT.

This clonotype was observed once. The CDR3 region is CASSEYGQSYEQYF. In DNA, the CDR3 is TGTGCCAGCAGTGAATATGGACAGTCCTACGAGCAGTACTTC. The V and J genes are TRBV6-1 and TRBJ2-7, with D maybe TRBD1 (6 bases). Trimming shortened V by 2 bases and J by 1 base, and 9 bases separated the two germline ends. The CDR3 is 14 residues long. Germline values: CDR1 MNHNS, CDR2 SASEGT.

This clonotype was picked up one time. The chain uses TRBV12-3 or TRBV12-4 and TRBJ2-2, with a possible D match to TRBD2 (5 bases). The CDR3 consists of 15 residues. The V gene lost 3 bases and the J gene lost 0 bases, with 8 bases spanning the gap. CDR3 amino acids: CASSLRRPNTGELFF. The CDR3 coding sequence is TGTGCCAGCAGTTTGAGGAGGCCGAACACCGGGGAGCTGTTTTTT.

This chain links TRBV20-1 with TRBJ1-5, with D tentatively TRBD1 (6 bases). V was trimmed by 5 bases and J by 5 bases, leaving 16 bases between them. The CDR3 contains 14 residues. Per germline, CDR1 DFQATT and CDR2 SNEGSKA (reference sequence). The CDR3 DNA sequence: TGCAGTGCTTTAAGACAGGACTTCTATCAGCCCCAGCATTTT. It codes for CSALRQDFYQPQHF.